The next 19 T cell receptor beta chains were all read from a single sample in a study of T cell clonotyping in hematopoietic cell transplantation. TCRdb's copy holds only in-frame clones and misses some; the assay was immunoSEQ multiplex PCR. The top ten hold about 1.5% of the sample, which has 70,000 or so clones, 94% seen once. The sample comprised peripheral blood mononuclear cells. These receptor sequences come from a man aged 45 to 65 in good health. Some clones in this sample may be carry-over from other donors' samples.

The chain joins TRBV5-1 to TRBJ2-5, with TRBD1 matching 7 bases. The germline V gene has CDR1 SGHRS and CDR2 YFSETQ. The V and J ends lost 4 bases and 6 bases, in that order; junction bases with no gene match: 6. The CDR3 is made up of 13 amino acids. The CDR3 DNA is TGCGCCAGCAGCCCAGACAGGGTGCAGACCCAGTACTTC. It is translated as CASSPDRVQTQYF. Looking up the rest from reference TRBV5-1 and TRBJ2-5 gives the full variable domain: KAGVTQTPRYLIKTRGQQVTLSCSPISGHRSVSWYQQTPGQGLQFLFEYFSETQRNKGNFPGRFSGRQFSNSRSEMNVSTLELGDSALYLCASSPDRVQTQYFGPGTRLLVL.

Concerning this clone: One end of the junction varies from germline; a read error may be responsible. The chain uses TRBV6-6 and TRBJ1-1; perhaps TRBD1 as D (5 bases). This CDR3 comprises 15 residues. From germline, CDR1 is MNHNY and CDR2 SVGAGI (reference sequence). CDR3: CASSDSSRVPTEAFF. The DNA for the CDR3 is TGTGCCAGCAGTGACTCATCCAGGGTACCGACTGAAGCTTTCTTT.

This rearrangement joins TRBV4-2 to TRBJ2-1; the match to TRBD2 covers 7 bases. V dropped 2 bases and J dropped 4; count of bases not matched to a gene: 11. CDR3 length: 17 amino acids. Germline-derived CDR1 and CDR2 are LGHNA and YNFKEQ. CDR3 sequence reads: CASSQWGIGTTYNEQFF. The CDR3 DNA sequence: TGTGCCAGCAGCCAATGGGGCATCGGGACTACTTACAATGAGCAGTTCTTC.

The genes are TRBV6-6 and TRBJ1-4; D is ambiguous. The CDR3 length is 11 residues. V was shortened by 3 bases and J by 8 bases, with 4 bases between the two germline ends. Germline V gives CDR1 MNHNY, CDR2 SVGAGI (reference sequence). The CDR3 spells CASSYREKLFF. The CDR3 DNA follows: TGTGCCAGCAGTTATCGGGAAAAACTGTTTTTT.

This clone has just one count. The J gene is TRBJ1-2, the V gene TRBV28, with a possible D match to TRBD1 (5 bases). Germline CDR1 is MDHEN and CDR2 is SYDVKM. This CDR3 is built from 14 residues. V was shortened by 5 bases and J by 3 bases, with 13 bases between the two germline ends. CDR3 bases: TGTGCCAGCAGTCCCTCGGGGGAGTACTATGGCTACACCTTC. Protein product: CASSPSGEYYGYTF.

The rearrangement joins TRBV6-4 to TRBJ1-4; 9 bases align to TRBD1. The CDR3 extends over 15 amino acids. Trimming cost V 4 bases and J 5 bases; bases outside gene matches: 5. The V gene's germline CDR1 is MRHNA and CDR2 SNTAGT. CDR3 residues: CASSVTGGLNEKLFF. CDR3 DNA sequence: TGTGCCAGCAGTGTAACAGGGGGCTTGAATGAAAAACTGTTTTTT.

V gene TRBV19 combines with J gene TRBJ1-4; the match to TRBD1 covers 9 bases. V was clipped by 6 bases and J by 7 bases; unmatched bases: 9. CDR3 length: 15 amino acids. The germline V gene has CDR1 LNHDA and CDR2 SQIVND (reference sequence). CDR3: CASSLTGGGGEKLFF. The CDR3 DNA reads TGTGCCAGTAGCCTCACAGGGGGCGGAGGTGAAAAACTGTTTTTT.

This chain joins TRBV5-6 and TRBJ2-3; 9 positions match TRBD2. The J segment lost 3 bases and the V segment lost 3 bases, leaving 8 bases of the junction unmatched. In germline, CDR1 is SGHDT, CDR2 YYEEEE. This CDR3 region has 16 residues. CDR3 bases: TGTGCCAGCAGCTCTACGGGGACTAGCAGGACAGATACGCAGTATTTT. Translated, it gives CASSSTGTSRTDTQYF.

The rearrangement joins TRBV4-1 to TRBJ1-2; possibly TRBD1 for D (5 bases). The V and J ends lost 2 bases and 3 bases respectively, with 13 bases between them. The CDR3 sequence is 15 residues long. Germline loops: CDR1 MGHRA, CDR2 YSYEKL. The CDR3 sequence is CASSQQKGRDYGYTF. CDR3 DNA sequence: TGCGCCAGCAGCCAACAAAAGGGGAGGGACTATGGCTACACCTTC.

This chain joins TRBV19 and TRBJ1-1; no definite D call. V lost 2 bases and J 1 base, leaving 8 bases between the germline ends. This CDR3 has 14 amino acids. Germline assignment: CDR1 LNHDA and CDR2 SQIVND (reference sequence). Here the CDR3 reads CASSIFQKNTEAFF. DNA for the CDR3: TGTGCCAGTAGTATATTCCAGAAGAACACTGAAGCTTTCTTT.

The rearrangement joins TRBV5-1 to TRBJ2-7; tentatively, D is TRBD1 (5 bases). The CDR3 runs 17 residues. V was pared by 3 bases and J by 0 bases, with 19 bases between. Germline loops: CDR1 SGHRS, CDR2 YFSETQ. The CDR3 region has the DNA TGCGCCAGCAGCTCCCCTGGTGGGGCAGTGAGCTCCTACGAGCAGTACTTC. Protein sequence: CASSSPGGAVSSYEQYF.

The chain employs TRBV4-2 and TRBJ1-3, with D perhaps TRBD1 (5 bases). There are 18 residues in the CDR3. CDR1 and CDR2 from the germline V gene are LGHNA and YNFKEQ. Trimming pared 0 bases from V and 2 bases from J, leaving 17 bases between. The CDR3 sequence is CASSQDGQGAGTGNTIYF. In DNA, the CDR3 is TGTGCCAGCAGCCAAGACGGGCAGGGTGCGGGAACTGGAAACACCATATATTTT.

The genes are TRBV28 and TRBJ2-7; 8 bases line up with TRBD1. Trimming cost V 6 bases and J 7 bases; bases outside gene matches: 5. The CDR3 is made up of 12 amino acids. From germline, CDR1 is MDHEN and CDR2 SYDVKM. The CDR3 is CASSGQGFEQYF. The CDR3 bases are TGTGCCAGCAGCGGACAGGGCTTTGAGCAGTACTTC.

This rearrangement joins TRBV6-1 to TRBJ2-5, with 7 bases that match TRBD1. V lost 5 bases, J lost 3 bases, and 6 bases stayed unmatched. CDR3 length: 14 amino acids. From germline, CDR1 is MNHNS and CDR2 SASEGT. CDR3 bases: TGTGCCAGCAGTCGACAGGGAATGGAAGAGACCCAGTACTTC. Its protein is CASSRQGMEETQYF.

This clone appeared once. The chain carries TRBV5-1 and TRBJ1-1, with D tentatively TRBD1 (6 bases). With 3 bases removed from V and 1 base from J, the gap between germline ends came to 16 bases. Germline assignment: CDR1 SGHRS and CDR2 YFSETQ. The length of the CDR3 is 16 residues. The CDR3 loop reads CASSSGASVPNTEAFF. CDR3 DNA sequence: TGCGCCAGCAGCTCGGGGGCTAGCGTACCGAACACTGAAGCTTTCTTT.

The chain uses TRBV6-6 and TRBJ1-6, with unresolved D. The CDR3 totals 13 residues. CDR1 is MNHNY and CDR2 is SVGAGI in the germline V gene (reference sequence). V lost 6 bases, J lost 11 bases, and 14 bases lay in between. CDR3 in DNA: TGTGCCAGCAGGGACCGGGAGATGACACCCCTCCACTTT. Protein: CASRDREMTPLHF.

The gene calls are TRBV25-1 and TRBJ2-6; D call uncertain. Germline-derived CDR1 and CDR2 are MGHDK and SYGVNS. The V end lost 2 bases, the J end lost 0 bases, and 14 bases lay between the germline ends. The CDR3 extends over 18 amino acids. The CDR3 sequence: CASSELGVGNSGANVLTF. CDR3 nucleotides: TGTGCCAGCAGTGAACTTGGGGTAGGAAACTCTGGGGCCAACGTCCTGACTTTC.

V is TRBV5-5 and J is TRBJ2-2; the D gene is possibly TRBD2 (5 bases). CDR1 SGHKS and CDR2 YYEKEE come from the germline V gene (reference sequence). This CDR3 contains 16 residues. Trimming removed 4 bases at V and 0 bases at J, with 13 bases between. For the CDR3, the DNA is TGTGCCAGCAGCCCCTATTGGGAGACGAACACCGGGGAGCTGTTTTTT. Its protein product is CASSPYWETNTGELFF.

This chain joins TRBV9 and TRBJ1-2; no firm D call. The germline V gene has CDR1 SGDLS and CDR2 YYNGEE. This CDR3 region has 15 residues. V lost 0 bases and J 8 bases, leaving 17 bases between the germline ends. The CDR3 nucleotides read TGTGCCAGCAGCGTAGGAGGGATGCTAGCGCGGGGCTACACCTTC. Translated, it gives CASSVGGMLARGYTF.